The sequence of this T cell receptor beta chain was determined in a study of T cell responses to AZD1222 COVID-19 vaccine. V dropped 0 bases and J dropped 5; count of bases not matched to a gene: 6. Germline V gene sequence: CDR1 KGHSH, CDR2 LQKENI. This CDR3 comprises 16 residues. The method was immunoSEQ multiplex PCR; TCRdb's version includes in-frame clones alone and lacks a portion of them. This sample carries some 120,000 clones, less than 95% of them seen once, and the ten largest clones take 4% to 5.5%. Worth noting for this clone: What it recognizes is unknown.

Overall study findings and caveats: There were mostly white British donors and more females than males, and clonal diversity was possibly underestimated.

Specimen: peripheral blood, collected on day 0 of MenACWY control vaccination. The chain carries TRBV18 and TRBJ2-7; 11 bases match TRBD1. This sequence was found in an adult in good health. For the CDR3, the DNA is TGTGCCAGCTCACCACCCCGGGACAGGGGGTTCGACGAGCAGTACTTC. Protein: CASSPPRDRGFDEQYF.